The next 27 T cell receptor beta chains were all read from a single sample in a study of T cells in Graves' hyperthyroidism and ophthalmopathy. There were TCR beta CDR3 regions amplified from RNA transcripts. The HTBI primer set was used in a first-round RT-PCR of the TCR CDR3. TCRdb re-analysed the multiplex PCR reads in MiXCR, keeping a single row per CDR3 protein. The table records about 840,000 distinct CDR3 sequences, roughly 40% of them present only once. Sequenced material: blood. The source of these receptors is a man aged 18 to 29 with Graves' hyperthyroidism.

The chain carries TRBV29-1 and TRBJ1-1; 7 nucleotides align to TRBD1. CDR3 length: 12 amino acids. Germline V gene sequence: CDR1 SQVTM, CDR2 ANQGSEA. V shed 4 bases, J shed 7 bases, and the junction held 6 bases outside the gene matches. CDR3 amino acids: CSVARDRFEAFF. DNA of the CDR3: TGCAGCGTTGCCCGGGACAGATTTGAAGCTTTCTTT.

The chain joins TRBV24-1 to TRBJ2-6, with D tentatively TRBD1 (6 bases). This CDR3 is 17 amino acids long. Germline-derived CDR1 and CDR2 are KGHDR and SFDVKD. The CDR3: CARADRQTYSGANVLTF. The CDR3, as DNA: TGTGCTAGAGCGGACAGACAGACCTACTCTGGGGCCAACGTCCTGACTTTC.

This clonotype was observed many times. The chain carries TRBV29-1 and TRBJ2-5; D perhaps matches TRBD2 (6 bases). Trimming shortened V by 4 bases and J by 4 bases, and 13 bases separated the two germline ends. The CDR3 has 13 amino acids. CDR1 and CDR2 (germline): SQVTM, ANQGSEA. The CDR3 loop reads CSVAGGTGETQYF. The CDR3 DNA follows: TGCAGCGTTGCCGGGGGAACCGGAGAGACCCAGTACTTC.

Concerning this clonotype itself: A junction boundary mismatches the germline segment, possibly from a read error. J is TRBJ1-5 and V is TRBV7-3; perhaps TRBD1 as D (5 bases). The CDR3 runs to 14 residues. Germline assignment: CDR1 SGHTA and CDR2 FQGTGA. The CDR3 DNA reads as TGTGCCAGCAGCCTAACAGGAACCGATCAGCCCCAGCATTTT. This translates into CASSLTGTDQPQHF. Complete variable domain (other parts from reference TRBV7-3 and TRBJ1-5): GAGVSQTPSNKVTEKGKYVELRCDPISGHTALYWYRQSLGQGPEFLIYFQGTGAADDSGLPNDRFFAVRPEGSVSTLKIQRTERGDSAVYLCASSLTGTDQPQHFGDGTRLSIL.

The V gene is TRBV7-9, the J gene TRBJ2-5; D assignment may be TRBD1 or TRBD2 (5 bases each). Germline lookup yields CDR1 SEHNR and CDR2 FQNEAQ (reference sequence). V was shortened by 5 bases and J by 5 bases, with 15 bases between the two germline ends. CDR3 size: 14 residues. Here the CDR3 reads CASSHPGLMETQYF. The CDR3 nucleotides read TGTGCCAGCAGCCATCCGGGGCTAATGGAGACCCAGTACTTC.

Only one count was recorded for this clonotype. The chain recombines TRBV10-3 with TRBJ2-5, with D perhaps TRBD1 (5 bases). CDR3 length equals 14 residues. The germline V gene has CDR1 ENHRY and CDR2 SYGVKD. The ends were cut back, 11 bases at V and 2 bases at J, with 18 bases in the middle. CDR3 protein: CAGSHATVQETQYF. In DNA, the CDR3 is TGTGCCGGCAGTCACGCGACAGTTCAAGAGACCCAGTACTTC.

This clonotype has just a few counts. The chain couples TRBV20-1 to TRBJ2-7; D possibly corresponds to TRBD2 (6 bases). V was cut by 0 bases and J by 3 bases, with 15 bases left in between. The CDR3 has 15 amino acids. From germline, CDR1 is DFQATT and CDR2 SNEGSKA (reference sequence). DNA for the CDR3: TGCAGTGCTAGAGACCCCCGGGGGTCCCACTACGAGCAGTACTTC. Its protein product is CSARDPRGSHYEQYF.

This sequence joins TRBV5-1 and TRBJ2-2, with 7 bases lining up with TRBD1. J gave up 5 bases and V 3 bases, and 4 bases lay outside the gene matches. Looked up from germline, CDR1 is SGHRS and CDR2 is YFSETQ. The CDR3 totals 14 residues. The CDR3 loop is CASSSGQSTGELFF. The CDR3 nucleotides are TGCGCCAGCAGCTCGGGACAGTCTACCGGGGAGCTGTTTTTT.

The chain employs TRBV7-9 and TRBJ1-5; D unresolved. Germline V gene data show CDR1 as SEHNR and CDR2 as FQNEAQ (reference sequence). The CDR3 consists of 12 residues. The V and J ends lost 4 bases and 6 bases respectively, with 7 bases between them. The CDR3 reads CASSWEFQPQHF. In DNA form, the CDR3 reads TGTGCCAGCAGCTGGGAGTTTCAGCCCCAGCATTTT.

The DNA for the CDR3 is TGTGCCAGCCTCTGGCAGCCCCAGCATTTT. Its translation: CASLWQPQHF. The rearrangement uses TRBV6-8 and TRBJ1-5; D unclear. V lost 8 bases to trimming and J lost 7 bases, with 6 bases between them. This CDR3 comprises 10 residues. Germline lookup yields CDR1 MNHGY and CDR2 SAAAGT.

A few counts support this clonotype. A junction boundary mismatches the germline segment, possibly from a read error. DNA for the CDR3: TGCGCCAGCAGCCAAGAAGGAGGCTACGCCGGGGAGCTGTTTTTT. Translated: CASSQEGGYAGELFF. This chain uses TRBV5-4 with TRBJ2-2, with D possibly being TRBD2 (5 bases). Germline CDR1 and CDR2: SGHNT and YYREEE (reference sequence). The CDR3 is 15 residues long.

The chain joins TRBV5-1 to TRBJ1-1, with a tentative D call TRBD1 (6 bases). CDR1 and CDR2 (germline): SGHRS, YFSETQ. This CDR3 contains 16 residues. V lost 3 bases and J 0 bases, leaving 15 bases between the germline ends. The CDR3 DNA is TGCGCCAGCAGCTGGAATGGGACAAGGATGAACACTGAAGCTTTCTTT. Translated: CASSWNGTRMNTEAFF.

This rearrangement joins TRBV5-1 to TRBJ1-1, with TRBD1 identical over 9 bases. Germline CDR1 is SGHRS and CDR2 is YFSETQ. V was pared by 3 bases and J by 2 bases, with 5 bases of the junction left unmatched. There are 15 residues in the CDR3. For the CDR3, the DNA is TGCGCCAGCAGCTCGACGACAGGGGGAAACACTGAAGCTTTCTTT. This codes for CASSSTTGGNTEAFF.

In this sample, this clonotype turned up a few times. The V call is TRBV19, the J call TRBJ2-2, with D possibly matching TRBD1 (5 bases). The V gene lost 3 bases and the J gene lost 1 base, with 9 bases spanning the gap. The CDR3 consists of 15 residues. Germline values: CDR1 LNHDA, CDR2 SQIVND (reference sequence). The CDR3: CASSIRGQNTGELFF. The CDR3, as DNA: TGTGCCAGTAGTATTAGGGGCCAGAACACCGGGGAGCTGTTTTTT.

The chain links TRBV6-1 to TRBJ2-2; D remains ambiguous. The CDR3 runs 15 residues. Trimming cost V 3 bases and J 2 bases, with 10 bases left between them. The germline gives CDR1 MNHNS, CDR2 SASEGT. The CDR3 DNA reads TGTGCCAGCAGTGACTGGGCGGTAAACACCGGGGAGCTGTTTTTT. Amino acids: CASSDWAVNTGELFF.

The rearrangement links TRBV18 to TRBJ1-2; no clear D. CDR1 is KGHSH, CDR2 LQKENI, per germline. The germline V and J ends were trimmed by 6 bases and 8 bases, with 10 bases remaining between them. The CDR3 is 11 residues long. The CDR3 protein is CASSFRSGYTF. CDR3 DNA sequence: TGTGCCAGCTCCTTCAGGTCAGGCTACACCTTC.

V and J are TRBV6-5 and TRBJ1-2; D uncertain. The V gene lost 7 bases and the J gene lost 0 bases, with 15 bases spanning the gap. The germline gives CDR1 MNHEY, CDR2 SVGAGI. The CDR3 has 15 amino acids. The CDR3 reads CASTHGTEANYGYTF. For the CDR3, the DNA is TGTGCCAGCACCCATGGTACAGAAGCTAACTATGGCTACACCTTC.

This clonotype has only a few counts. The rearrangement uses TRBV4-1 and TRBJ1-2; D call uncertain. The CDR3 sequence is 14 residues long. Germline V gene lookup returns CDR1 MGHRA and CDR2 YSYEKL. Trimming left V 0 bases short and J 7 bases short, with 12 bases between. The CDR3 region has the DNA TGCGCCAGCAGCCAAGATTCAGACCGGATTGGCTACACCTTC. This translates into CASSQDSDRIGYTF.

The V and J genes are TRBV20-1 and TRBJ2-7; D is perhaps TRBD1 (6 bases). CDR1 is DFQATT and CDR2 is SNEGSKA in the germline V gene (reference sequence). V was cut by 6 bases and J by 3 bases, with 18 bases left in between. The CDR3 is 14 amino acids. The CDR3 bases are TGCAGTGCGAGATCGGACAGTCCCAACTACGAGCAGTACTTC. Protein: CSARSDSPNYEQYF.

The V and J genes are TRBV29-1 and TRBJ2-7; TRBD2 is a possible D gene (6 bases). The CDR3 length is 11 residues. CDR1 SQVTM and CDR2 ANQGSEA come from the germline V gene. V lost 8 bases to trimming and J lost 2 bases, with 10 bases between them. As DNA, the CDR3 is TGCAGCTTGGGGGGTGCCTACGAGCAGTACTTC. As protein: CSLGGAYEQYF.

Written as DNA, the CDR3 is TGCAGTGCTAGATTGGGGGGGACTCACACTGAAGCTTTCTTT. Residues: CSARLGGTHTEAFF. This chain joins TRBV20-1 and TRBJ1-1; D is possibly TRBD1 (5 bases). Germline V lookup: CDR1 DFQATT, CDR2 SNEGSKA (reference sequence). The CDR3 is 14 residues long. V lost 2 bases and J lost 3, with 13 bases in between.

This clonotype was observed a few times. The chain recombines TRBV6-6 with TRBJ1-3, with D tentatively TRBD1 (5 bases). CDR3 length: 16 residues. V shed 2 bases and J shed 4 bases, with 15 bases lying between them. Germline CDR1 is MNHNY and CDR2 is SVGAGI (reference sequence). This CDR3 is CASSYDRGDPGNTIYF. CDR3 DNA: TGTGCCAGCAGTTACGACAGAGGCGACCCCGGAAACACCATATATTTT.

In nucleotides, the CDR3 is TGCGCCAGCAGCTCCAGATCAGGCCCCGAAGCTTTCTTT. Encoded protein: CASSSRSGPEAFF. The V and J genes are TRBV5-1 and TRBJ1-1, with no clear D. The germline V and J ends were trimmed by 3 bases and 8 bases, with 14 bases remaining between them. There are 13 residues in the CDR3. The V gene's germline CDR1 is SGHRS and CDR2 YFSETQ.

The table lists this clonotype with a count of one. The CDR3 region has the DNA TGCGCCAGCAGCAATTACCGGGACTACGAGCAGTACTTC. Its translation is CASSNYRDYEQYF. The chain couples TRBV5-1 to TRBJ2-7; D possibly corresponds to TRBD2 (5 bases). The CDR3 covers 13 residues. Germline lookup yields CDR1 SGHRS and CDR2 YFSETQ. Trimming stripped 4 bases from V and 3 bases from J, with 11 bases between.

To note about this clonotype: As the CDR3 is not closed by the conserved phenylalanine or tryptophan, this likely results from a read error. V usage is TRBV12-3 or TRBV12-4 and J usage is TRBJ2-7; maybe TRBD2 (6 bases). The CDR3 has 14 amino acids. Deletions cut 6 bases from V and 0 bases from J, with 12 bases between. The CDR3 DNA reads as TGTGCCAGCAGCCTAGTAGCGGACTCCTACGAGCAGTACTAC. Protein: CASSLVADSYEQYY.

The rearrangement links TRBV29-1 to TRBJ1-2; 7 positions match TRBD1. With 6 bases clipped from V and 3 bases from J, the junction kept 4 bases outside the gene matches. The CDR3 runs 12 residues. The V gene's germline CDR1 is SQVTM and CDR2 ANQGSEA. The DNA for the CDR3 is TGCAGCGTCGTAGGACAGGACTATGGCTACACCTTC. It encodes CSVVGQDYGYTF. Full variable domain (remainder filled in from reference TRBV29-1 and TRBJ1-2): SAVISQKPSRDICQRGTSLTIQCQVDSQVTMMFWYRQQPGQSLTLIATANQGSEATYESGFVIDKFPISRPNLTFSTLTVSNMSPEDSSIYLCSVVGQDYGYTFGSGTRLTVV.

This chain uses TRBV29-1 with TRBJ1-1; D is perhaps TRBD1 (5 bases). Trimming removed 7 bases from V and 5 bases from J, with 17 bases in between. CDR1 and CDR2 from the germline V gene are SQVTM and ANQGSEA. The CDR3 has 13 amino acids. The CDR3 DNA reads as TGCAGCGCTTCTAGGGGAGATGGGACTGAAGCTTTCTTT. This translates into CSASRGDGTEAFF.